A single sample is the source of the 27 T cell receptor beta chains below, sequenced in a study of T cells in Graves' hyperthyroidism and ophthalmopathy. Authors of the study amplified TCR beta CDR3 regions from RNA transcripts. An initial round of RT-PCR targeting the TCR CDR3 relied on the HTBI primer set. Using its own MiXCR run on the multiplex PCR reads, TCRdb lists one record per CDR3 protein. Here the sample spans about 560,000 distinct CDR3 sequences, approximately 14% being singletons. Specimen: blood. These receptors all come from a woman between 40 and 55 years old with Graves' hyperthyroidism.

This clonotype was seen repeatedly, ten times or more. The gene calls are TRBV24-1 and TRBJ2-5, with D uncertain. Trimming left V 1 base short and J 2 bases short, with 10 bases between. The CDR3 contains 15 residues. In germline, CDR1 is KGHDR, CDR2 SFDVKD. The CDR3 loop is CATSDFAARQETQYF. CDR3 bases: TGTGCCACCAGTGATTTCGCTGCGCGGCAAGAGACCCAGTACTTC.

Here the CDR3 DNA reads TGTGCCAGCAGTAAAGAGTCCCTGGGGACCCAGTACTTC. It codes for CASSKESLGTQYF. This sequence joins TRBV5-6 and TRBJ2-5; no firm D call. Germline V CDR1 and CDR2: SGHDT, YYEEEE. This CDR3 region has 13 residues. V was trimmed by 5 bases and J by 7 bases, leaving 15 bases between them.

Details on this clonotype: The CDR3 carries no conserved terminal phenylalanine or tryptophan, so it likely arises from a read error. The chain is built from TRBV2 and TRBJ2-6; tentatively, D is TRBD2 (6 bases). CDR3 length: 15 amino acids. Germline V lookup: CDR1 SNHLY, CDR2 FYNNEI. Between the trimmed V and J ends, which lost 8 bases and 0 bases, there was a span of 11 bases. CDR3: CASARRGSGANVLTS. The DNA for the CDR3 is TGTGCCAGCGCCCGGAGGGGCTCTGGGGCCAACGTCCTGACTTCC.

The chain uses TRBV9 and TRBJ2-5; D is perhaps TRBD1 (6 bases). The germline gives CDR1 SGDLS, CDR2 YYNGEE. The CDR3 is 13 residues long. Trimming shortened V by 0 bases and J by 7 bases, and 10 bases separated the two germline ends. The CDR3 DNA reads TGTGCCAGCAGCGTAGCACAGGGCGGGACCCAGTACTTC. Translation gives CASSVAQGGTQYF.

The sample holds many counts of this clonotype. The J gene is TRBJ1-2, the V gene TRBV5-5; D call uncertain. The V and J ends lost 0 bases and 4 bases respectively, with 19 bases between them. Germline lookup yields CDR1 SGHKS and CDR2 YYEKEE (reference sequence). There are 17 residues in the CDR3. CDR3 sequence reads: CASSLDPGSESVYGYTF. The CDR3 region has the DNA TGTGCCAGCAGCTTGGATCCGGGGAGTGAATCCGTCTATGGCTACACCTTC.

This clonotype has ten or more counts. Here the CDR3 reads CAISPSGMLNEQFF. The CDR3 coding sequence is TGTGCCATCAGTCCTAGCGGGATGCTCAATGAGCAGTTCTTC. V usage is TRBV10-3 and J usage is TRBJ2-1; 9 nucleotides agree with TRBD2. The V segment lost 5 bases and the J segment 6 bases; nucleotides outside the gene matches: 5. The CDR3 runs to 14 residues. Germline assignment: CDR1 ENHRY and CDR2 SYGVKD.

Worth noting for this clonotype: A much larger clone is a single base away; this may be a read error. The chain combines TRBV10-3 with TRBJ2-7; 7 bases agree with TRBD1. V lost 0 bases, J lost 5 bases, and 4 bases stayed unmatched. CDR1 and CDR2 (germline): ENHRY, SYGVKD. This CDR3 is built from 14 residues. CDR3 in DNA: TGTGCCATCAGTGAGTCTGACAGGGCGGACGAGCAGTACTTC. Protein product: CAISESDRADEQYF.

This clonotype was seen ten or more times. CDR3 nucleotide sequence: TGTGCCAGCAGTCACAGACAGGGTGCTGAAGCTTTCTTT. Residues: CASSHRQGAEAFF. This chain connects TRBV28 to TRBJ1-1; TRBD1 matches 7 bases. Losses at the gene ends were 5 bases for V and 6 bases for J; bases not matched to a gene: 6. This CDR3 comprises 13 residues. Looked up from germline, CDR1 is MDHEN and CDR2 is SYDVKM.

Comment on this clonotype: A much larger clone lies a single base off, so this may be a read error. The rearrangement uses TRBV12-3 or TRBV12-4 and TRBJ2-5; D might be TRBD1 or TRBD2, each matching 5 bases. The CDR3 runs to 12 residues. V dropped 4 bases and J dropped 11 bases, with 14 bases sitting between them. Here the CDR3 reads CASSSGTREQYF. The CDR3 DNA follows: TGTGCCAGCAGTTCAGGGACGAGAGAGCAGTACTTC.

This clonotype was counted ten times or more. V gene TRBV2 combines with J gene TRBJ1-6; D is undetermined. This CDR3 comprises 13 residues. CDR1 SNHLY and CDR2 FYNNEI come from the germline V gene. Deletions cut 8 bases from V and 7 bases from J, with 12 bases between. Here the CDR3 DNA reads TGTGCCAGCTATGAATTCGCCAATTCACCCCTCCACTTT. Translating gives CASYEFANSPLHF.

This clonotype showed up many times. V and J are TRBV20-1 and TRBJ2-2; D is possibly TRBD1 or TRBD2 (5 bases each). The CDR3 is 17 residues long. Deletions cut 3 bases from V and 4 bases from J, with 21 bases between. Germline-derived CDR1 and CDR2 are DFQATT and SNEGSKA (reference sequence). CDR3 bases: TGCAGTGCTAGTCCCAGCGGCCCAGGGCGCGGCACCGGGGAGCTGTTTTTT. It specifies CSASPSGPGRGTGELFF.

This clonotype has more than one count but fewer than ten. The chain recombines TRBV28 with TRBJ2-6; 8 bases fit TRBD1. Germline trimming cut 8 bases from V and 0 bases from J; bases unmatched to any gene: 6. The CDR3 length is 16 residues. Germline V gene lookup returns CDR1 MDHEN and CDR2 SYDVKM. The CDR3 loop reads CASRGQGVSGANVLTF. Here the CDR3 DNA reads TGTGCCAGCCGAGGACAGGGTGTCTCTGGGGCCAACGTCCTGACTTTC.

This clonotype showed up just a few times. The rearrangement uses TRBV25-1 and TRBJ1-3, with D hard to call. The germline V gene encodes CDR1 MGHDK and CDR2 SYGVNS. The CDR3 has 15 amino acids. Trimming took off 1 base at V and 0 bases at J, with 7 bases between the two ends. The CDR3 sequence is CASSEFAGSGNTIYF. CDR3 in DNA: TGTGCCAGCAGTGAATTCGCAGGCTCTGGAAACACCATATATTTT.

The V and J genes are TRBV20-1 and TRBJ2-1; 8 bases fit TRBD1. This CDR3 spans 15 amino acids. The germline gives CDR1 DFQATT, CDR2 SNEGSKA (reference sequence). Trimming at V came to 0 bases and at J to 8 bases, leaving 9 bases not matched to a gene. DNA for the CDR3: TGCAGTGCTAGAGAATCCCAGGGGGCGTTTGATGAGCAGTTCTTC. It encodes CSARESQGAFDEQFF.

Remarks on this clonotype: It may be a read error: a sequence one base away is much more abundant. The rearrangement links TRBV2 to TRBJ1-4; TRBD1 might be the D (5 bases). Germline CDR1 and CDR2: SNHLY and FYNNEI. This CDR3 has 15 amino acids. The CDR3 protein is CASSAGGGARERLFF. The CDR3 region has the DNA TGTGCCAGCAGTGCCGGGGGAGGAGCGAGAGAAAGACTGTTTTTT.

The gene calls are TRBV5-6 and TRBJ2-7, with 13 bases identical to TRBD2. Losses at the gene ends were 4 bases for V and 2 bases for J; bases not matched to a gene: 6. CDR1 is SGHDT, CDR2 YYEEEE, per germline. CDR3 length equals 16 residues. CDR3 sequence: CASSQGTSGTAYEQYF. The CDR3 DNA sequence: TGTGCCAGCAGCCAAGGGACTAGCGGGACCGCCTACGAGCAGTACTTC.

The V and J genes are TRBV9 and TRBJ2-7; 14 nucleotides match TRBD2. The CDR3 is 19 amino acids. Germline V gene lookup returns CDR1 SGDLS and CDR2 YYNGEE. With 3 bases clipped from V and 1 base from J, the junction kept 12 bases outside the gene matches. In DNA, the CDR3 is TGTGCCAGCAGCGCAACCGGGACTAGCGGGAGTTGGGATTCCTACGAGCAGTACTTC. Its translation is CASSATGTSGSWDSYEQYF. Complete variable domain (other parts from reference TRBV9 and TRBJ2-7): DSGVTQTPKHLITATGQRVTLRCSPRSGDLSVYWYQQSLDQGLQFLIQYYNGEERAKGNILERFSAQQFPDLHSELNLSSLELGDSALYFCASSATGTSGSWDSYEQYFGPGTRLTVT.

This clonotype was seen many times. CDR3 residues: CASALARDYNEQFF. In DNA form, the CDR3 reads TGTGCCAGCGCTCTAGCGCGGGACTACAATGAGCAGTTCTTC. The V call is TRBV7-2, the J call TRBJ2-1; tentative D call: TRBD2 (6 bases). The V end lost 8 bases, the J end lost 3 bases, and 14 bases lay between the germline ends. This CDR3 is built from 14 residues. The V gene's germline CDR1 is SGHTA and CDR2 FQGNSA.

With respect to this clonotype: A much larger clone sits a single nucleotide away, making a read error possible. This chain connects TRBV27 to TRBJ2-7; D is perhaps TRBD1 (6 bases). The closer fit of TRBJ2-1 to the DNA end suggests the J call may be wrong. The CDR3 consists of 14 residues. Germline CDR1 and CDR2: MNHEY and SMNVEV (reference sequence). The CDR3 nucleotides are TGTGCCAGCAGTCCGAGACAGGCCACCTACGAGCAGTTCTTC. Translation gives CASSPRQATYEQFF.

This clonotype was detected a few times. The gene calls are TRBV18 and TRBJ1-6; D ambiguous. The length of the CDR3 is 14 residues. V lost 3 bases and J 6 bases, leaving 9 bases between the germline ends. CDR1 and CDR2 (germline): KGHSH, LQKENI. This chain's CDR3 is CASSPGRVNSPLHF. CDR3 sequence (DNA): TGTGCCAGCTCACCGGGAAGGGTTAATTCACCCCTCCACTTT.

This clonotype was observed at least ten times. The chain has TRBV3-1 and TRBJ2-5, with TRBD1 as a possible D gene (6 bases). V was trimmed by 2 bases and J by 2 bases, leaving 12 bases between them. This CDR3 comprises 15 residues. CDR1 and CDR2 (germline): LGHDT, YNNKEL (reference sequence). Here the CDR3 DNA reads TGTGCCAGCAGCCAAACACCGGGACAACAAGAGACCCAGTACTTC. This sequence encodes CASSQTPGQQETQYF.

This clonotype was counted at least ten times. The V gene is TRBV2, the J gene TRBJ1-1, with D unclear. The V end lost 7 bases, the J end lost 3 bases, and 6 bases lay between the germline ends. The germline V gene has CDR1 SNHLY and CDR2 FYNNEI. This CDR3 region has 11 residues. The CDR3 DNA reads as TGTGCCAGCATTAAGGACACTGAAGCTTTCTTT. It translates to CASIKDTEAFF.

The sample holds many counts of this clonotype. J is TRBJ1-4 and V is TRBV28; D unclear. This CDR3 has 14 amino acids. From germline, CDR1 is MDHEN and CDR2 SYDVKM. The ends were cut back, 7 bases at V and 4 bases at J, with 13 bases in the middle. CDR3 amino acids: CASNGVSFNEKLFF. As DNA, the CDR3 is TGTGCCAGCAATGGGGTCAGCTTTAATGAAAAACTGTTTTTT. Supplemented by reference TRBV28 and TRBJ1-4, the full variable domain reads DVKVTQSSRYLVKRTGEKVFLECVQDMDHENMFWYRQDPGLGLRLIYFSYDVKMKEKGDIPEGYSVSREKKERFSLILESASTNQTSMYLCASNGVSFNEKLFFGSGTQLSVL.

This clonotype occurred many times. The V call is TRBV5-1, the J call TRBJ1-4; TRBD1 is a possible D gene (5 bases). Trimming stripped 3 bases from V and 3 bases from J, with 15 bases between. CDR3 length equals 16 residues. CDR1 is SGHRS, CDR2 YFSETQ, per germline. CDR3 loop: CASSWAAGAPNEKLFF. In nucleotides, the CDR3 is TGCGCCAGCAGCTGGGCTGCCGGGGCGCCTAATGAAAAACTGTTTTTT.

Ten or more counts support this clonotype. The CDR3 reads CASSLELALPLEQYF. The CDR3 DNA follows: TGTGCCAGCAGCTTAGAATTGGCGCTCCCCCTGGAGCAGTACTTC. The J gene is TRBJ2-7, the V gene TRBV7-2; no clear D. Trimming took 1 base from V and 7 from J, leaving 17 bases between them. Germline lookup yields CDR1 SGHTA and CDR2 FQGNSA. The CDR3 is 15 amino acids. The complete variable domain, with remaining parts taken from reference TRBV7-2 and TRBJ2-7, reads GAGVSQSPSNKVTEKGKDVELRCDPISGHTALYWYRQSLGQGLEFLIYFQGNSAPDKSGLPSDRFSAERTGGSVSTLTIQRTQQEDSAVYLCASSLELALPLEQYFGPGTRLTVT.

This clonotype has ten or more counts. The chain has TRBV5-1 and TRBJ2-7; 9 bases agree with TRBD1. This CDR3 is built from 14 residues. The J segment lost 7 bases and the V segment lost 0 bases, leaving 5 bases of the junction unmatched. The germline CDR1 and CDR2 sequences are SGHRS and YFSETQ. In nucleotides, the CDR3 is TGCGCCAGCAGCTTGGACAGGGGGCCATGGGAGCAGTACTTC. Encoded protein: CASSLDRGPWEQYF.

This clonotype was found many times. The V call is TRBV12-3 or TRBV12-4, the J call TRBJ2-5; D uncertain. This CDR3 spans 13 amino acids. Trimming took off 7 bases at V and 3 bases at J, with 12 bases between the two ends. The CDR3 sequence is CASNHGYKETQYF. CDR3 bases: TGTGCCAGCAACCACGGGTACAAAGAGACCCAGTACTTC.